This T cell receptor (beta chain) was sequenced in a study of blood T cell repertoires in COVID-19. Study summary: The United States, Italy and Spain supplied acute and convalescent COVID-19 samples. The analysed material was cDNA or gDNA that came from T cells, B-cell-depleted T cells, or PBMCs.

Per the original methods: Amplification from reference gene primers served as the basis for estimated nucleated cell counts. Assay: immunoSEQ multiplex PCR; the TCRdb copy retains only in-frame clones and omits some. V, J and clone size are taken as reported in that table, and D and trimming were inferred from the DNA itself. The table shows more than 300,000 clones, with more than 70% occurring only once. From germline, CDR1 is MDHEN and CDR2 SYDVKM. The CDR3 covers 12 residues. V shed 11 bases and J shed 1 base, with 9 bases lying between them. The chain recombines TRBV28 with TRBJ1-5, with D hard to call. The sample comprised peripheral blood. This clonotype was sampled from a woman between 45 and 60 years old with acute or convalescent COVID-19. CDR3 residues: CACISSNQPQHF. CDR3 nucleotide sequence: TGTGCCTGCATATCCAGCAATCAGCCCCAGCATTTT.